The 18 T cell receptor beta chains below were found in one sample sequenced in a study of T cell repertoires in cytomegalovirus infection. TCRdb reanalysed the reads using MiXCR and keeps one entry per CDR3 protein. The sample holds around 740,000 distinct CDR3 sequences, approximately 34% seen once. What was sequenced was PBMCs. These receptors were obtained from a human donor in good health (CMV status not recorded). Some clones in this sample may be carry-over from other donors' samples.

This clonotype came up many times. This chain links TRBV7-9 with TRBJ1-2; D not certain. The V end was cut by 1 base, the J end by 8 bases, with 8 bases between. CDR3 length: 12 residues. Per the germline V gene, CDR1 is SEHNR and CDR2 is FQNEAQ (reference sequence). For the CDR3, the DNA is TGTGCCAGCAGCTTAGTTTTCCTGGGCTACACCTTC. Residues: CASSLVFLGYTF.

Concerning this clonotype: A single base separates this from a much larger clone, so it may be a read error. V is TRBV29-1 and J is TRBJ2-2; D might be TRBD1 or TRBD2, each matching 6 bases. CDR1 is SQVTM, CDR2 ANQGSEA, per germline. The CDR3 loop spans 12 amino acids. As DNA, the CDR3 is TGCAGCGTTCGGCGGGACACCGGGGAGCGGTTTTTT. Translating gives CSVRRDTGERFF.

In this sample, this clonotype turned up many times. V gene TRBV7-3 combines with J gene TRBJ2-3; maybe TRBD2 (6 bases). Trimming left V 4 bases short and J 5 bases short, with 10 bases between. This CDR3 is 13 amino acids long. CDR1 SGHTA and CDR2 FQGTGA come from the germline V gene. The CDR3 sequence is CASSWSGGDTQYF. The CDR3 nucleotides read TGTGCCAGCAGCTGGTCCGGGGGAGATACGCAGTATTTT.

This chain uses TRBV20-1 with TRBJ2-2; 11 nucleotides agree with TRBD1. V lost 4 bases to trimming and J lost 6 bases; unmatched junction nucleotides: 10. CDR1 is DFQATT, CDR2 SNEGSKA, per germline (reference sequence). The CDR3 has 16 residues. The CDR3 loop reads CSAKTIPGQGAGELFF. CDR3 sequence (DNA): TGCAGTGCTAAAACTATACCGGGACAGGGGGCCGGGGAGCTGTTTTTT.

This rearrangement joins TRBV10-3 to TRBJ2-2, with no clear D. CDR1 ENHRY and CDR2 SYGVKD come from the germline V gene. The CDR3 consists of 14 residues. V shed 8 bases and J shed 6 bases, with 16 bases lying between them. The CDR3 protein is CAISRGDNPGELFF. CDR3 DNA sequence: TGTGCCATCTCCCGTGGGGATAACCCCGGGGAGCTGTTTTTT.

CDR3 amino acids: CASSLTGGYMNTEAFF. The CDR3 DNA reads TGTGCCAGCAGCTTGACAGGGGGCTATATGAACACTGAAGCTTTCTTT. The rearrangement joins TRBV6-8 to TRBJ1-1; 10 bases align to TRBD1. The CDR3 consists of 16 residues. The trim removed 6 bases at V and 0 bases at J, leaving 7 bases unmatched. Germline CDR1 is MNHGY and CDR2 is SAAAGT.

The chain recombines TRBV7-2 with TRBJ1-5; the D gene is possibly TRBD1 (5 bases). The CDR3 sequence is 18 residues long. V lost 5 bases and J lost 0, with 20 bases in between. Germline V CDR1 and CDR2: SGHTA, FQGNSA. The CDR3 DNA sequence: TGTGCCAGCAGCCCGGGGAAGGGGCGCATCGGTAGCAATCAGCCCCAGCATTTT. Translated, it gives CASSPGKGRIGSNQPQHF.

V is TRBV27 and J is TRBJ2-3; no firm D call. The length of the CDR3 is 14 residues. V lost 2 bases and J lost 4, with 10 bases in between. Per the germline V gene, CDR1 is MNHEY and CDR2 is SMNVEV (reference sequence). This CDR3 is CASSLALDPDTQYF. CDR3 coding DNA: TGTGCCAGCAGTTTAGCGCTAGACCCAGATACGCAGTATTTT.

This clonotype was detected a few times. The chain couples TRBV4-1 to TRBJ2-1; 9 nucleotides match TRBD2. V dropped 1 base and J dropped 2; count of bases not matched to a gene: 0. The length of the CDR3 is 15 residues. Germline-derived CDR1 and CDR2 are MGHRA and YSYEKL. CDR3 DNA: TGCGCCAGCAGCCAAGCTAGCGGGGCCTACAATGAGCAGTTCTTC. It codes for CASSQASGAYNEQFF.

As regards this clonotype: The conserved closing phenylalanine or tryptophan is absent in this CDR3, likely reflecting a read error. The chain carries TRBV27 and TRBJ2-1, with 9 bases lining up with TRBD2. Per germline, CDR1 MNHEY and CDR2 SMNVEV (reference sequence). After removal of 3 bases from V and 7 bases from J, the junction contained 13 bases not matched to a gene. The CDR3 loop spans 17 amino acids. The CDR3 loop is CASSLGSGSKSGNEQFL. The CDR3 DNA sequence: TGTGCCAGCAGTTTGGGTAGCGGGAGTAAGAGCGGGAATGAGCAGTTCTTA.

This clonotype occurred a few times. This chain connects TRBV10-3 to TRBJ1-2; no clear D. Germline CDR1 reads ENHRY; CDR2 reads SYGVKD. Between the trimmed V and J ends, which lost 11 bases and 6 bases, there was a span of 7 bases. The CDR3 covers 9 residues. CDR3 loop: CALGDGYTF. The CDR3 region has the DNA TGTGCCCTCGGTGATGGCTACACCTTC.

The chain carries TRBV29-1 and TRBJ1-2; D uncertain. Trimming pared 3 bases from V and 2 bases from J, leaving 10 bases between. Germline V lookup: CDR1 SQVTM, CDR2 ANQGSEA. The CDR3 extends over 13 amino acids. The chain's CDR3 is CSVDDGNNYGYTF. CDR3 nucleotide sequence: TGCAGCGTTGACGACGGGAACAACTATGGCTACACCTTC. Supplemented by reference TRBV29-1 and TRBJ1-2, the full variable domain reads SAVISQKPSRDICQRGTSLTIQCQVDSQVTMMFWYRQQPGQSLTLIATANQGSEATYESGFVIDKFPISRPNLTFSTLTVSNMSPEDSSIYLCSVDDGNNYGYTFGSGTRLTVV.

The chain combines TRBV7-3 with TRBJ1-5; D gene unclear. This CDR3 has 13 residues. The germline V and J ends were trimmed by 8 bases and 10 bases, with 18 bases remaining between them. Germline-derived CDR1 and CDR2 are SGHTA and FQGTGA. For the CDR3, the DNA is TGTGCCAGCTGCCACGGAGAAGGATTTCCCCAGCATTTT. Its protein is CASCHGEGFPQHF.

This chain connects TRBV5-5 to TRBJ2-2; tentatively, D is TRBD1 (6 bases). With 1 base removed from V and 5 bases from J, the gap between germline ends came to 15 bases. In germline, CDR1 is SGHKS, CDR2 YYEKEE (reference sequence). This CDR3 contains 16 residues. CDR3 in amino acids: CASSLRPGQLTGELFF. CDR3 nucleotides: TGTGCCAGCAGCTTGCGTCCCGGACAGTTAACCGGGGAGCTGTTTTTT.

This clonotype showed up just a few times. The chain combines TRBV6-1 with TRBJ1-2, with 8 bases aligning to TRBD1. V gave up 6 bases and J gave up 2 bases; unmatched junction bases: 8. CDR3 length equals 15 residues. CDR1 is MNHNS and CDR2 is SASEGT in the germline V gene. The CDR3 reads CASRVRDRTNYGYTF. DNA for the CDR3: TGTGCCAGCAGGGTCCGGGACAGGACAAACTATGGCTACACCTTC.

This chain joins TRBV5-6 and TRBJ2-1; 9 positions agree with TRBD2. V lost 1 base to trimming and J lost 8 bases; unmatched junction nucleotides: 7. The length of the CDR3 is 15 residues. Germline CDR1 and CDR2: SGHDT and YYEEEE. CDR3 nucleotides: TGTGCCAGCAGCTTGCTGGCGGGAGGGCGGGATGAGCAGTTCTTC. Translation: CASSLLAGGRDEQFF.

The chain is built from TRBV19 and TRBJ2-3; D might be TRBD1 or TRBD2, each matching 5 bases. Between the trimmed V and J ends, which lost 11 bases and 4 bases, there was a span of 19 bases. The CDR3 sequence is 14 residues long. Germline loops: CDR1 LNHDA, CDR2 SQIVND (reference sequence). The CDR3 DNA sequence: TGTGCCTCCCAACGGGACGGGTCGGCAGATACGCAGTATTTT. Residues: CASQRDGSADTQYF.

This clonotype has just one count. The rearrangement links TRBV5-6 to TRBJ2-1; 13 nucleotides match TRBD2. The CDR3 is 16 residues long. Germline lookup yields CDR1 SGHDT and CDR2 YYEEEE. V dropped 0 bases and J dropped 4; count of bases not matched to a gene: 1. The CDR3 nucleotides read TGTGCCAGCAGCTTGGCGACTAGCGGGGGGTACAATGAGCAGTTCTTC. Amino acid sequence: CASSLATSGGYNEQFF.